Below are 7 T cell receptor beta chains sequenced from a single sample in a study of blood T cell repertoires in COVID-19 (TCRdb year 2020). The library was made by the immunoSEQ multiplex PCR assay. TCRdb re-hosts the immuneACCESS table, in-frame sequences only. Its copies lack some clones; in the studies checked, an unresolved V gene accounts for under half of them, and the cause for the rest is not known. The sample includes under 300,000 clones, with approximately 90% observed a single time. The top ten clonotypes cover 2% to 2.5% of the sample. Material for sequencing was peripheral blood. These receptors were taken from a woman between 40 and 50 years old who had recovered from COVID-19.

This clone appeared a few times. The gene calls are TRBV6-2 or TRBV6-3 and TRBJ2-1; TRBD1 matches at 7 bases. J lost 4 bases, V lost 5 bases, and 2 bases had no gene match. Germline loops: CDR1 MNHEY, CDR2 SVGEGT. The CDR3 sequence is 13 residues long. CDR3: CASSGQDYNEQFF. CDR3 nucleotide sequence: TGTGCCAGCAGTGGACAGGATTACAATGAGCAGTTCTTC.

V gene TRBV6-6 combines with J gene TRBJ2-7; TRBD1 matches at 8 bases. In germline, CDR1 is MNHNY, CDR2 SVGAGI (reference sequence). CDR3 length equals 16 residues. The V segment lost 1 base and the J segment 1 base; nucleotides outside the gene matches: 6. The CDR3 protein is CASSYYGQGYSYEQYF. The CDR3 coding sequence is TGTGCCAGCAGTTACTATGGACAGGGATATTCCTACGAGCAGTACTTC.

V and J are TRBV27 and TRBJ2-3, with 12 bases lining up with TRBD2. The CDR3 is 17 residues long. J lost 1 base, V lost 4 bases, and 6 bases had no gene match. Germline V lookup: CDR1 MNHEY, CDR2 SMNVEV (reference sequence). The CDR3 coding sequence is TGTGCCAGCAGTTCGCAACTAGCGGGGGGTGGCACAGATACGCAGTATTTT. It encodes CASSSQLAGGGTDTQYF.

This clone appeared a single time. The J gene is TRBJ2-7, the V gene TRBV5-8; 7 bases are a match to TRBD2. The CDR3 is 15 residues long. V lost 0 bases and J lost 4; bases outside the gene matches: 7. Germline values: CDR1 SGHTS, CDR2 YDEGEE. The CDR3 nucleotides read TGTGCCAGCAGCTTGGGGCCCAGCGGGGAGTACGAGCAGTACTTC. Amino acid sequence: CASSLGPSGEYEQYF.

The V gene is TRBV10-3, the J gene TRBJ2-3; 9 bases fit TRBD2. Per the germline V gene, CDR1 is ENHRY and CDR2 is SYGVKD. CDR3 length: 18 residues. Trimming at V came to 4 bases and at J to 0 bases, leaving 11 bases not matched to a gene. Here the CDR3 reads CAISGWPIAGVSTDTQYF. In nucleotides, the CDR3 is TGTGCCATCAGTGGGTGGCCGATAGCGGGAGTAAGCACAGATACGCAGTATTTT.

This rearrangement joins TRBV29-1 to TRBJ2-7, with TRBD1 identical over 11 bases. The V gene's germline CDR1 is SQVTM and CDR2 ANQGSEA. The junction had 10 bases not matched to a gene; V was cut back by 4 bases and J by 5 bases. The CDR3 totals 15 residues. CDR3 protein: CSVAFLGTGGDEQYF. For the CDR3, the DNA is TGCAGCGTTGCATTCCTAGGGACAGGGGGGGACGAGCAGTACTTC.

The CDR3 DNA sequence: TGTGCCTGGGGGGGCGGGAGCGCCCAGTACTTC. Residues: CAWGGGSAQYF. The gene calls are TRBV30 and TRBJ2-7; a weak D match, TRBD2 (7 bases). Per the germline V gene, CDR1 is GTSNPN and CDR2 is SVGIG (reference sequence). V lost 5 bases and J 10 bases, leaving 15 bases between the germline ends. This CDR3 is 11 amino acids long. The full variable domain, rest sourced from reference TRBV30 and TRBJ2-7, is SQTIHQWPATLVQPVGSPLSLECTVEGTSNPNLYWYRQAAGRGLQLLFYSVGIGQISSEVPQNLSASRPQDRQFILSSKKLLLSDSGFYLCAWGGGSAQYFGPGTRLTVT.